These T cell receptor beta chains were read from a single sample in a study of blood T cell repertoires in COVID-19. Assay: immunoSEQ multiplex PCR; the TCRdb copy retains only in-frame clones and omits some. The profile shows over 200,000 clones, just under 90% of them singletons. The sequencing input was peripheral blood. These receptors came from a young man with COVID-19, enrolled during active disease. The CDR3 runs from the conserved cysteine through the conserved F or W. D genes are given only for firm matches. Clone size is not always given. Where it is, it says once, few, many or a class for expanded clones.

few	TRBV14	.	TRBJ1-1	TGTGCCAGCAGCCTCTTGTCCAGGGAGAACACTGAAGCTTTCTTT	CASSLLSRENTEAFF
.	TRBV11-2	TRBD2	TRBJ2-3	TGTGCCAGCAGCTTATGGGCGGGGGGCGACACAGATACGCAGTATTTT	CASSLWAGGDTDTQYF
.	TRBV19	.	TRBJ1-5	TGTGCCAGCACGACAGTCCCCAATCAGCCCCAGCATTTT	CASTTVPNQPQHF
.	TRBV6-5	TRBD2	TRBJ2-7	TGTGCCAGCAGTTACACGGGACTAGTCAGCGACGAGCAGTACTTC	CASSYTGLVSDEQYF
.	TRBV29-1	TRBD2	TRBJ2-7	TGCAGCGTTGAAAGTGCATGGGTAGCGGGAACCTACGAGCAGTACTTC	CSVESAWVAGTYEQYF
.	TRBV6-1	TRBD1	TRBJ1-1	TGTGCCAGCAGTGGAAGTCAGGGGGCGAGGGGTCGCACTGAAGCTTTCTTT	CASSGSQGARGRTEAFF
.	TRBV7-2	.	TRBJ1-2	TGTGCCAGCAGCCCCCACGGGGGAAGAACTTCCTATGGCTACACCTTC	CASSPHGGRTSYGYTF
.	TRBV10-3	.	TRBJ1-1	TGTGCCATCAGCCGAAATGACAGGAACACTGAAGCTTTCTTT	CAISRNDRNTEAFF
.	TRBV28	.	TRBJ1-5	TGTGCCAGCAGAGGGAGGGGTGTAGGCAATCAGCCCCAGCATTTT	CASRGRGVGNQPQHF
.	TRBV7-9	.	TRBJ1-1	TGTGCCAGCAGCTTCATCGGCCAGGTCCCCTTGAACACTGAAGCTTTCTTT	CASSFIGQVPLNTEAFF
.	TRBV9	.	TRBJ2-1	TGTGCCAGCAGCGTAGACACCTACAATGAGCAGTTCTTC	CASSVDTYNEQFF
.	TRBV15	.	TRBJ2-7	TGTGCCACCAGCAGAGAGTACTACGAGCAGTACTTC	CATSREYYEQYF
.	TRBV4-1	.	TRBJ2-7	TGCGCCAGCAGCCTCGGAGGGACAGCCTCCTACGAGCAGTACTTC	CASSLGGTASYEQYF
.	TRBV5-6	.	TRBJ1-1	TGTGCCAGCAGCCGAGGCGGGGAGGGGCTTACTGAAGCTTTCTTT	CASSRGGEGLTEAFF